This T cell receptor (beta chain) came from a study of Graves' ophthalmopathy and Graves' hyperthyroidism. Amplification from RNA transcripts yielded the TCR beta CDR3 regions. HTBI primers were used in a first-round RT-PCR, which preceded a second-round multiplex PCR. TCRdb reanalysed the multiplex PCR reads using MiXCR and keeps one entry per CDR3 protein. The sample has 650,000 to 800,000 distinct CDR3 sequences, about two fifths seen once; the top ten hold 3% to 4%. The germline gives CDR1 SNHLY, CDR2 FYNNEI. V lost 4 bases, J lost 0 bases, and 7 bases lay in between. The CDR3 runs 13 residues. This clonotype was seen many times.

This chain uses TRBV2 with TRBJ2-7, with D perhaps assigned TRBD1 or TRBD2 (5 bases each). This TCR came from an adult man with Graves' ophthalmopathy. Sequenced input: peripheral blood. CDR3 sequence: CASSGDVSYEQYF. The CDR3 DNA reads TGTGCCAGCAGTGGGGACGTCTCCTACGAGCAGTACTTC.